At least ten counts were recorded for the clone carrying this T cell receptor (beta chain). Its specificity is not known. Per germline, CDR1 SEHNR and CDR2 FQNEAQ (reference sequence). The CDR3 spans 14 residues. The V gene end was trimmed by 3 bases and the J gene end by 5 bases; junction bases not matched to a gene: 1. The sample's time point: newly diagnosed GD, antithyroid drugs for less than 3 months. The TCR library was made from RNA that had been extracted from PBMCs in TRIzol. The patients were enrolled through endocrinology in Xi'an, China. The record originates from a study of regulatory T cells in long-lasting Graves disease. General study points: TRBV28, TRBJ1-2 and TRBJ2-5 were favored in persistent disease.

Arm-PCR of CDR3 regions and iRepertoire HTBI primers were the basis on which TCR beta libraries were built. TCRdb re-called the multiplex PCR reads through MiXCR, storing one row per CDR3 protein. The sample has 450,000 to 600,000 distinct CDR3 sequences, around an eighth seen once. The data also belong to a second study, concerning T cells in Graves' hyperthyroidism and ophthalmopathy. In that study: Aged 18 to 65, the patients had hyperthyroidism that was newly diagnosed and had lasted under 2 months. Those patients with uncontrolled infection, other autoimmune disease, pregnancy or lactation were excluded.

The sequences come from peripheral blood mononuclear cells (PBMCs), collected at new diagnosis, from a patient treated with antithyroid drugs. The sequence derives from a man aged 25-40 years with Graves disease. This chain links TRBV7-9 with TRBJ1-5; 10 bases align to TRBD1. CDR3 amino acids: CASSFGTGDQPQHF. Written as DNA, the CDR3 is TGTGCCAGCAGCTTTGGGACAGGGGATCAGCCCCAGCATTTT.